These T cell receptor beta chains were read from a single sample in a study of T cell changes during pregnancy in multiple sclerosis. The data were produced by immunoSEQ multiplex PCR, yet TCRdb's version contains in-frame clones alone and is incomplete. The data hold 25,000 to 35,000 clones, with more than 70% observed a single time. The material was CD8+ T cells from peripheral blood mononuclear cells, obtained after pregnancy. The receptors derive from a female donor with multiple sclerosis, enrolled in a pregnancy study. The CDR3 runs from the conserved cysteine through the conserved F or W. D genes are given only for firm matches. Size values are once, few and many counts, or a class for expanded clones, and some rows have none.

cdr3_aa cdr3_nt clone_size j_call d_call v_call
CASSDGGAEDTQYF TGTGCCAGCAGTGACGGGGGGGCTGAAGATACGCAGTATTTT few TRBJ2-3 - TRBV6-4
CAISDGGISIIQETQYF TGTGCCATCAGTGACGGAGGAATCAGCATAATCCAAGAGACCCAGTACTTC - TRBJ2-5 - TRBV10-3
CASSGTSGGAETQYF TGTGCCAGCAGTGGGACTAGCGGGGGGGCGGAGACCCAGTACTTC - TRBJ2-5 TRBD2 TRBV6-1
CASRLGGGGPDTQYF TGTGCCAGTAGACTTGGCGGGGGGGGCCCAGATACGCAGTATTTT - TRBJ2-3 TRBD2 TRBV19
CASSLQLTFYTEAFF TGTGCCAGCAGTTTACAGTTAACCTTCTACACTGAAGCTTTCTTT - TRBJ1-1 - TRBV6-5
CASSEVEDSPNYGYTF TGTGCCAGCAGTGAAGTAGAAGACAGCCCTAACTATGGCTACACCTTC - TRBJ1-2 - TRBV6-1
CASSVARGNYEQYF TGTGCCAGCAGTGTCGCGCGGGGGAACTACGAGCAGTACTTC few TRBJ2-7 TRBD2 TRBV2
CASRYTGVNTEAFF TGTGCCAGCAGATATACAGGAGTGAACACTGAAGCTTTCTTT - TRBJ1-1 - TRBV7-3
CATQTVAEQYF TGTGCCACGCAGACAGTAGCCGAGCAGTACTTC - TRBJ2-7 - TRBV6-1
CSARGADRGNFWNTEAFF TGCAGCGCGAGGGGGGCAGACAGGGGTAATTTTTGGAACACTGAAGCTTTCTTT - TRBJ1-1 TRBD1 TRBV29-1
CASRDRGDYEQYF TGTGCCAGCCGGGACAGGGGGGACTACGAGCAGTACTTC - TRBJ2-7 TRBD1 TRBV28
CASSQVIGNTIYF TGCGCCAGCAGCCAAGTAATCGGAAACACCATATATTTT - TRBJ1-3 - TRBV4-1
CAINGQTTNYGYTF TGTGCCATCAACGGACAGACGACTAACTATGGCTACACCTTC - TRBJ1-2 - TRBV10-3
CASSMLAGRGTDTQYF TGTGCCAGCAGTATGCTAGCGGGGCGGGGCACAGATACGCAGTATTTT - TRBJ2-3 TRBD2 TRBV2
CASSDGLASGELFF TGTGCCAGCAGTGACGGACTAGCGTCCGGGGAGCTGTTTTTT medium-sized TRBJ2-2 TRBD2 TRBV6-4
CASSPQRQGAVETQYF TGTGCCAGCTCCCCACAGAGACAGGGGGCGGTGGAGACCCAGTACTTC - TRBJ2-5 TRBD1 TRBV18
CASSLGGQTFSYTF TGTGCCAGCAGCTTGGGAGGGCAGACCTTTAGCTACACCTTC - TRBJ1-2 - TRBV13
CAWSVSEERPLHF TGTGCCTGGAGTGTATCGGAGGAAAGACCCCTCCACTTT - TRBJ1-6 - TRBV30
CASSPPGTPRSTGELFF TGTGCCAGCAGTCCCCCCGGGACACCCAGAAGCACCGGGGAGCTGTTTTTT - TRBJ2-2 - TRBV13
CASSQGYASGQINSPLHF TGCGCCAGCAGCCAAGGTTACGCCTCGGGACAGATCAATTCACCCCTCCACTTT once TRBJ1-6 TRBD1 TRBV4-3
CAWSVYLGTGGEKLFF TGTGCCTGGAGTGTGTATTTGGGGACAGGGGGAGAAAAACTGTTTTTT - TRBJ1-4 TRBD1 TRBV30
CASREGGVYGYTF TGTGCCAGCAGGGAGGGGGGGGTCTATGGCTACACCTTC - TRBJ1-2 - TRBV6-6
CAWGGDPGANVLTF TGTGCCTGGGGGGGAGACCCTGGGGCCAACGTCCTGACTTTC - TRBJ2-6 TRBD2 TRBV2
CASSEDTNQPQHF TGTGCCAGCAGTGAGGACACCAATCAGCCCCAGCATTTT medium-sized TRBJ1-5 - TRBV6-4
CASSPSQGEGNIQYF TGCGCCAGCAGCCCTTCACAGGGGGAAGGAAACATTCAGTACTTC - TRBJ2-4 TRBD1 TRBV4-1
CATHPTGETGELFF TGTGCCACCCACCCTACGGGGGAAACCGGGGAGCTGTTTTTT - TRBJ2-2 - TRBV6-5
CASSLGLAGGPDTQYF TGTGCCAGCAGCTTGGGACTAGCGGGGGGGCCAGATACGCAGTATTTT - TRBJ2-3 TRBD2 TRBV5-5
CASSPAGDYEQYF TGTGCCAGCAGCCCGGCCGGGGACTACGAGCAGTACTTC - TRBJ2-7 - TRBV7-3
CASSSDRVGYNEQFF TGTGCCAGCAGCTCCGACAGGGTGGGCTACAATGAGCAGTTCTTC - TRBJ2-1 TRBD1 TRBV7-3
CASSLPSRGQGDTQYF TGTGCCAGCAGCCTCCCGTCAAGAGGTCAAGGAGATACGCAGTATTTT - TRBJ2-3 - TRBV9
CASSSPGLISGNTIYF TGTGCCAGCAGCTCTCCGGGACTCATCTCTGGAAACACCATATATTTT - TRBJ1-3 - TRBV5-4
CASSPPGGGYEQYF TGTGCCAGCAGCCCCCCCGGGGGGGGCTACGAGCAGTACTTC once TRBJ2-7 TRBD2 TRBV13
CASSLSGVYEQYF TGTGCCAGCAGCTTATCGGGGGTCTACGAGCAGTACTTC - TRBJ2-7 - TRBV7-9
CASSSRGRGETQYF TGTGCCAGCAGCTCGCGGGGGCGGGGGGAGACCCAGTACTTC - TRBJ2-5 - TRBV7-3
CASRKPPGQGKDEQFF TGTGCCAGCAGAAAACCTCCGGGACAGGGTAAGGATGAGCAGTTCTTC - TRBJ2-1 TRBD1 TRBV7-9
CASSATGFWNTGELFF TGTGCCAGCAGTGCTACAGGGTTCTGGAACACCGGGGAGCTGTTTTTT - TRBJ2-2 - TRBV28
CASSPREWGITEAFF TGTGCCAGCAGTCCCCGGGAGTGGGGGATTACTGAAGCTTTCTTT once TRBJ1-1 - TRBV28
CASSPLGGTSNGYTF TGTGCCAGCAGCCCCCTGGGGGGGACCTCTAATGGCTACACCTTC - TRBJ1-2 - TRBV6-1
CASSETSGVLYNEQFF TGTGCCAGCAGCGAGACTAGCGGGGTCTTATACAATGAGCAGTTCTTC - TRBJ2-1 TRBD2 TRBV2
CATGRHPKPATNEKLFF TGTGCCACAGGGCGACACCCGAAACCTGCAACTAATGAAAAACTGTTTTTT - TRBJ1-4 - TRBV19
CASSPGTGITEAFF TGTGCCAGCAGTCCAGGGACAGGGATCACTGAAGCTTTCTTT - TRBJ1-1 TRBD1 TRBV7-8
CASSSVGSSYEQYF TGTGCCAGCAGTTCAGTAGGGAGCTCCTACGAGCAGTACTTC once TRBJ2-7 - TRBV6-5
CASSGLRLEQFF TGTGCCAGCAGCGGACTACGGCTTGAGCAGTTCTTC - TRBJ2-1 - TRBV7-9
CATSRGDSNVETQYF TGTGCCACCAGCAGAGGGGACAGTAACGTAGAGACCCAGTACTTC - TRBJ2-5 TRBD1 TRBV15
CASSLGLVVGTDTQYF TGCGCCAGCAGCTTAGGACTAGTGGTGGGCACAGATACGCAGTATTTT - TRBJ2-3 TRBD2 TRBV5-1
CASSLETAHTEAFF TGTGCCAGCAGCCTAGAGACAGCGCACACTGAAGCTTTCTTT few TRBJ1-1 - TRBV5-6
CASSDPTGVQPQHF TGTGCCAGCAGTGATCCGACAGGGGTTCAGCCCCAGCATTTT few TRBJ1-5 TRBD1 TRBV6-1